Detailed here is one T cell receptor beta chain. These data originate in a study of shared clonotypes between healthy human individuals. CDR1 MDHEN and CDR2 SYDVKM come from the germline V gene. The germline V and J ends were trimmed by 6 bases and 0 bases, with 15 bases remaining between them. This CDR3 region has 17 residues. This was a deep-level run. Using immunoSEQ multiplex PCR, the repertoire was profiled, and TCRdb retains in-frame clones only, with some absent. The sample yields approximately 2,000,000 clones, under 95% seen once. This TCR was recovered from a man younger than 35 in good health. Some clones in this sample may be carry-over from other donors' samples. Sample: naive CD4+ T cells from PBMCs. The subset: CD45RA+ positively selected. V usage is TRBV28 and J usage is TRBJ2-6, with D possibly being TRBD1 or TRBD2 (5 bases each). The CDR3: CASSQGRPISGANVLTF. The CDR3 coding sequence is TGTGCCAGCAGCCAGGGACGGCCCATCTCTGGGGCCAACGTCCTGACTTTC.